Here is one T cell receptor beta chain with its context. Its cognate antigen is unknown. The source of the sample is a study of T cell responses to AZD1222 COVID-19 vaccine. Study-wide points: Rises in breadth and depth of Spike-specific TCRs came after two AZD1222 doses. Nearly half of spike-specific TCRs reportedly target unmutated variant regions. Donor demographics were predominantly white British with a female majority; clonal diversity may be underestimated.

This CDR3 contains 15 residues. Germline loops: CDR1 MNHEY, CDR2 SMNVEV (reference sequence). V was clipped by 0 bases and J by 5 bases, with 14 bases between them. The table came from immunoSEQ multiplex PCR; TCRdb's copy has only in-frame clones and leaves some out. The sample consists of about 160,000 clones, roughly nine tenths of them appearing once. The clonotype was recovered from an adult in good health. The starting material was peripheral blood, obtained on day 0 of AZD1222 vaccination. J is TRBJ2-7 and V is TRBV27, with no clear D. Written as DNA, the CDR3 is TGTGCCAGCAGTTTATCATTTGGGTCTCCTAACGAGCAGTACTTC. Translated: CASSLSFGSPNEQYF.